The 20 T cell receptor beta chains below all came from one sample that was sequenced in a study of shared clonotypes between healthy human individuals. Profiled with immunoSEQ multiplex PCR; TCRdb holds only in-frame clones, not every one. Seen here are about 2.5 million clones, 85% to 95% observed once, and the top ten hold around 0.35%. Source material: naive CD4+ T cells from PBMCs. The subset denotes: CD45RA+ positively selected. The receptors shown here come from a man between 18 and 29 years old in good health. Some clones in this sample may be carry-over from other donors' samples.

The chain has TRBV19 and TRBJ2-4; 9 bases are a match to TRBD2. Losses at the gene ends were 0 bases for V and 2 bases for J; bases not matched to a gene: 11. The CDR3 contains 19 residues. Germline CDR1 LNHDA, CDR2 SQIVND (reference sequence). Here the CDR3 reads CASSIDRIWAGGSKNIQYF. The CDR3 DNA reads TGTGCCAGTAGTATAGATCGTATCTGGGCGGGGGGGTCCAAAAACATTCAGTACTTC.

The gene calls are TRBV6-1 and TRBJ1-5; 10 bases agree with TRBD1. The length of the CDR3 is 15 residues. Looked up from germline, CDR1 is MNHNS and CDR2 is SASEGT. Losses at the gene ends were 7 bases for V and 7 bases for J; bases not matched to a gene: 10. The CDR3: CASTKVGQGSQPQHF. The CDR3 DNA reads as TGTGCCAGCACCAAGGTGGGACAGGGGTCCCAGCCCCAGCATTTT.

In this sample, this clone turned up once. V and J are TRBV28 and TRBJ2-5; D possibly matches TRBD1 or TRBD2 (5 bases each). The V end was cut by 5 bases, the J end by 4 bases, with 29 bases between. The CDR3 contains 19 residues. Germline lookup yields CDR1 MDHEN and CDR2 SYDVKM. For the CDR3, the DNA is TGTGCCAGCAGTCCGTCAGGGCTTAGAAGGAGGAGGAGTGGAGAGACCCAGTACTTC. Protein: CASSPSGLRRRRSGETQYF.

For the CDR3, the DNA is TGTGCCAGCAGTTTGAGAACTAGCGGGGTCTACAATGAGCAGTTCTTC. Translating gives CASSLRTSGVYNEQFF. The chain combines TRBV28 with TRBJ2-1; 10 bases are shared with TRBD2. Germline trimming cut 3 bases from V and 3 bases from J; bases unmatched to any gene: 5. The CDR3 spans 16 residues. CDR1 is MDHEN and CDR2 is SYDVKM in the germline V gene.

The chain couples TRBV5-1 to TRBJ2-5, with 11 bases aligning to TRBD2. Germline CDR1 SGHRS, CDR2 YFSETQ. With 4 bases clipped from V and 3 bases from J, the junction kept 5 bases outside the gene matches. The CDR3 covers 15 residues. The DNA of the CDR3 is TGCGCCAGCAGCCGTACGGGACTAGCGGAAGAGACCCAGTACTTC. This sequence encodes CASSRTGLAEETQYF. Drawing the rest from reference TRBV5-1 and TRBJ2-5, the complete variable domain is KAGVTQTPRYLIKTRGQQVTLSCSPISGHRSVSWYQQTPGQGLQFLFEYFSETQRNKGNFPGRFSGRQFSNSRSEMNVSTLELGDSALYLCASSRTGLAEETQYFGPGTRLLVL.

This chain joins TRBV9 and TRBJ1-5; D perhaps matches TRBD1 (6 bases). The CDR3 covers 15 residues. In germline, CDR1 is SGDLS, CDR2 YYNGEE. Trimming removed 3 bases at V and 5 bases at J, with 15 bases between. The CDR3 spells CASSAFGGGDQPQHF. The CDR3 DNA reads TGTGCCAGCAGCGCTTTTGGGGGCGGTGATCAGCCCCAGCATTTT.

The chain links TRBV20-1 to TRBJ2-5; D is ambiguous. V lost 7 bases to trimming and J lost 1 base, with 7 bases between them. CDR1 and CDR2 (germline): DFQATT, SNEGSKA (reference sequence). This CDR3 contains 11 residues. For the CDR3, the DNA is TGCAGTGAGGGCCTCCAAGAGACCCAGTACTTC. Its protein is CSEGLQETQYF.

The V and J genes are TRBV4-1 and TRBJ2-7; D might be TRBD1 (6 bases). With 2 bases removed from V and 5 bases from J, the gap between germline ends came to 13 bases. This CDR3 is 14 amino acids long. Germline values: CDR1 MGHRA, CDR2 YSYEKL. CDR3 nucleotides: TGCGCCAGCAGCCAACAACAGGGTTTCCACGAGCAGTACTTC. Its protein product is CASSQQQGFHEQYF.

With regard to this clone: Other DNA sequences of this sample code for an identical CDR3. The rearrangement links TRBV7-8 to TRBJ2-1, with unresolved D. CDR3 length equals 11 residues. Germline CDR1 SGHVS, CDR2 FQNEAQ. With 1 base removed from V and 6 bases from J, the gap between germline ends came to 1 base. CDR3 nucleotide sequence: TGTGCCAGCAGCTTAGTCAATGAGCAGTTCTTC. Its translation: CASSLVNEQFF.

This clone was recorded once. The chain combines TRBV5-1 with TRBJ2-7, with 9 bases identical to TRBD1. The germline gives CDR1 SGHRS, CDR2 YFSETQ. J lost 5 bases, V lost 1 base, and 10 bases had no gene match. This CDR3 is 16 amino acids long. The CDR3 sequence is CASSLYPGTGSNEQYF. CDR3 DNA sequence: TGCGCCAGCAGCTTGTATCCCGGGACAGGGAGTAACGAGCAGTACTTC.

As to this clone: This CDR3 is also generated by other DNA sequences in the sample. The chain is built from TRBV6-1 and TRBJ1-5, with D maybe TRBD1 (5 bases). This CDR3 is 15 amino acids long. V dropped 2 bases and J dropped 0 bases, with 8 bases sitting between them. CDR1 and CDR2 (germline): MNHNS, SASEGT. The CDR3 DNA follows: TGTGCCAGCAGTGAACTCGGGGGTAGCAATCAGCCCCAGCATTTT. Protein: CASSELGGSNQPQHF.

The CDR3 coding sequence is TGTGCCAGCAGCAAACGGAGAGTAGGGCCCGGCACTGAAGCTTTCTTT. It is translated as CASSKRRVGPGTEAFF. The rearrangement joins TRBV7-8 to TRBJ1-1; no clear D. This CDR3 has 16 amino acids. The germline gives CDR1 SGHVS, CDR2 FQNEAQ. V was clipped by 5 bases and J by 4 bases, with 20 bases between them.

The V gene is TRBV2, the J gene TRBJ2-1; 9 positions match TRBD2. Losses at the gene ends were 4 bases for V and 6 bases for J; bases not matched to a gene: 7. Germline V gene data show CDR1 as SNHLY and CDR2 as FYNNEI. CDR3 length: 15 amino acids. For the CDR3, the DNA is TGTGCCAGCAGTGGGAGGATAGCGGGGGTCAATGAGCAGTTCTTC. Its translation: CASSGRIAGVNEQFF.

V is TRBV28 and J is TRBJ1-4; D may be TRBD1 (6 bases). The CDR3 runs 16 residues. Trimming cost V 4 bases and J 5 bases, with 17 bases left between them. CDR1 and CDR2 (germline): MDHEN, SYDVKM. CDR3 loop: CASSSGATGGNEKLFF. As DNA, the CDR3 is TGTGCCAGCAGTTCCGGCGCGACAGGCGGAAATGAAAAACTGTTTTTT.

Concerning this clone: Other DNA sequences within the sample encode an identical CDR3. As DNA, the CDR3 is TGCGCCAGCAGCTTGGAACAGGGAACCTACGAGCAGTACTTC. Its protein is CASSLEQGTYEQYF. This chain connects TRBV5-1 to TRBJ2-7; D is perhaps TRBD1 (6 bases). This CDR3 comprises 14 residues. With 0 bases removed from V and 2 bases from J, the gap between germline ends came to 9 bases. Germline V CDR1 and CDR2: SGHRS, YFSETQ.

The chain is built from TRBV19 and TRBJ2-1, with 13 nucleotides matching TRBD2. The V gene end was trimmed by 4 bases and the J gene end by 6 bases; junction bases not matched to a gene: 12. CDR3 length: 18 amino acids. Per germline, CDR1 LNHDA and CDR2 SQIVND (reference sequence). The CDR3 DNA reads as TGTGCCAGTAGTAAAACCGGGACTAGCGGGAATCTTTTCAATGAGCAGTTCTTC. It translates to CASSKTGTSGNLFNEQFF.

This clone was seen once. The chain joins TRBV28 to TRBJ1-1; D call uncertain. CDR1 MDHEN and CDR2 SYDVKM come from the germline V gene. V gave up 10 bases and J gave up 1 base, with 13 bases separating them. CDR3 length equals 13 residues. CDR3 sequence reads: CATLPQPNTEAFF. CDR3 sequence (DNA): TGTGCCACCTTACCCCAGCCGAACACTGAAGCTTTCTTT. The entire variable domain, with the rest obtained from reference TRBV28 and TRBJ1-1, is as follows: DVKVTQSSRYLVKRTGEKVFLECVQDMDHENMFWYRQDPGLGLRLIYFSYDVKMKEKGDIPEGYSVSREKKERFSLILESASTNQTSMYLCATLPQPNTEAFFGQGTRLTVV.

This clone was detected once. The chain carries TRBV28 and TRBJ2-1; 7 bases are a match to TRBD1. This CDR3 contains 16 residues. V gave up 3 bases and J gave up 2 bases; unmatched junction bases: 7. Germline-derived CDR1 and CDR2 are MDHEN and SYDVKM. CDR3 DNA sequence: TGTGCCAGCAGTTTTATTGGCAGGGGGACCTACAATGAGCAGTTCTTC. Amino acid sequence: CASSFIGRGTYNEQFF. The full variable domain, its missing parts supplied by reference TRBV28 and TRBJ2-1, is DVKVTQSSRYLVKRTGEKVFLECVQDMDHENMFWYRQDPGLGLRLIYFSYDVKMKEKGDIPEGYSVSREKKERFSLILESASTNQTSMYLCASSFIGRGTYNEQFFGPGTRLTVL.

To note about this clone: Additional DNA sequences in this sample encode the identical CDR3. The gene calls are TRBV7-3 and TRBJ1-5; the D is unclear. The ends were cut back, 0 bases at V and 4 bases at J, with 7 bases in the middle. Germline CDR1 and CDR2: SGHTA and FQGTGA. The CDR3 is 14 amino acids. CDR3 sequence reads: CASSLTGRNQPQHF. For the CDR3, the DNA is TGTGCCAGCAGCTTAACCGGCAGAAATCAGCCCCAGCATTTT.

J is TRBJ2-3 and V is TRBV11-1; no definite D call. Looked up from germline, CDR1 is SGHAT and CDR2 is FQDESV (reference sequence). The germline V and J ends were trimmed by 2 bases and 2 bases, with 8 bases remaining between them. CDR3 length equals 14 residues. CDR3 in amino acids: CASSLYRATDTQYF. CDR3 sequence (DNA): TGTGCCAGCAGCTTATATCGGGCCACAGATACGCAGTATTTT.